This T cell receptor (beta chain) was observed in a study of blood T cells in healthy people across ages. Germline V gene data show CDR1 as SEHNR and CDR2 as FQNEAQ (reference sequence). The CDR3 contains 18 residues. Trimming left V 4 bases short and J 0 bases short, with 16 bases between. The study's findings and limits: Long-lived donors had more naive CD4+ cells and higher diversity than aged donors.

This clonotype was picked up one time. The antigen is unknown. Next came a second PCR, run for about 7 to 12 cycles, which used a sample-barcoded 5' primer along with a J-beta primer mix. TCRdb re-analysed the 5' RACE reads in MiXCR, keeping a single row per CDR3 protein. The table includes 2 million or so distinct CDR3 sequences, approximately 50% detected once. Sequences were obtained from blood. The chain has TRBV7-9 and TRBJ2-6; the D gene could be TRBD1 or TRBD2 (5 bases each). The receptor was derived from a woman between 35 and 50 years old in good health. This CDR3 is CASSSTPGRRSGANVLTF. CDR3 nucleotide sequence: TGTGCCAGCAGCTCCACTCCGGGACGTCGCTCTGGGGCCAACGTCCTGACTTTC.